Detailed here is one TCR beta chain. Its target antigen remains unknown. This sample was included in a study of cytomegalovirus exposure and HLA in healthy donors (dated by TCRdb to the late 2010s). For the wider study: In an earlier analysis of roughly 500 of the donors, approximately 260 Gb of sequence data and 90 million to 120 million unique TCR beta sequences from about 180 million T cells were reported. An early release covering roughly 640 HLA-typed donors comprised about 300 gigabases of sequencing data and 65 million to 100 million unique TCR sequences. Of the roughly 400 genotyped donors, about 84% fell in the genetic ancestry cluster associated with self-reported Caucasian donors. The study aimed to test whether signatures of past pathogen exposure could be identified by cataloging public T cell receptors. Using immunosequencing, the study profiled T cell repertoires from 666 subjects and related those repertoires to cytomegalovirus serostatus. In addition to the first cohort of 666 subjects, a separate validation cohort of some 120 different subjects was used. The study combined high-throughput TCR immunosequencing, statistical association of individual TCRs with disease status, and machine learning to predict cytomegalovirus infection status. A later analysis re-analyzed previously published TCR beta repertoires from about 730 donors and added high-resolution HLA genotyping to study TCR occurrence patterns. Rather than using new phenotypic data, the later analysis identified candidate immune exposures from TCR beta sequences and from how often those sequences occurred across donors. An earlier analysis of nearly 600 of the donors applied high-throughput TCR beta sequencing to assess whether each TCR beta V gene segment acted as functional or pseudogenic. Donor age, sex, ethnicity and CMV serostatus were collected together with the repertoire data. Genome-wide SNP genotypes for about 55% of the roughly 670 donors were used in a later genetic analysis, which treated that subset as a discovery cohort. All discovery cohort repertoires had been generated on a single sequencing platform. Class I and class II HLA loci were covered by the typing at four-digit resolution. Typing coverage varied by locus: about 629-640 donors for A, B, C, DRB1 and DQB1; more than 500 for DQA1; 600 to 610 for DPA1; fewer than 480 for DPB1. Roughly five DR-DQ haplotypes were treated as single units for association and clustering because of strong linkage in the cohort. Among 300 to 500 genotyped donors of the cohort, an average of roughly 230,000 unique TCR beta nucleotide sequences was sequenced per donor, of which 15% to 20% were non-productive. Results the study describes overall, beyond this receptor: It was suggested by the authors that the approach could potentially be generalized to other disease states and immunological phenotypes. A later analysis reported that several top co-occurrence clusters appeared linked to parvovirus B19, influenza, CMV and Epstein-Barr virus. Linkage disequilibrium might explain the correlated functional status among segregating V segments, but an unknown experimental factor could not be ruled out. The sequencing pipeline was judged likely to have produced a cluster of highly shared sequence variants as a technical artifact. This cohort had only TCR beta chains sequenced, and the lack of alpha or paired-chain data limited which features could be detected. The study gave a list of 150 to 200 TCR beta chains associated with cytomegalovirus. A later genetic analysis associated a missense DCLRE1C variant with V-gene and J-gene trimming of TCR beta chains, and an independent cohort replicated the association. Most TCR sequences were seen in very few donors, while some public TCRs were found in many individuals. A later analysis found that TCR association rates varied across HLA loci, with DRB1 alleles showing the most associated TCRs and HLA-C alleles the fewest. The only immune exposure information available for the cohort was CMV serostatus. A further reported finding was that TCR beta sequences accurately predicted the HLA-A and HLA-B alleles for most subjects in the first cohort. In a later analysis, most CMV-associated TCR beta chains were found to appear HLA-restricted, with HLA associations seemingly driven largely by CMV exposure. Compared with the approximately 710-donor mean, donors in an Asian-associated ancestry cluster had fewer N-insertions in productive TCRs, according to a later genetic analysis. Three of the identified cytomegalovirus-associated TCR beta chains were confirmed in vitro to be specific for cytomegalovirus antigens. The classifier was reported to diagnose cytomegalovirus status with high specificity and sensitivity in both the original cohort and the validation cohort. A later analysis associated some 17,000 TCR beta sequences with specific HLA alleles at a false discovery rate of 0.05. Presence/absence analyses assumed roughly uniform sequencing depth across donors, an assumption that may not hold. Because HLA typing was missing for some donors at each locus, association tests included only the typed subset. When HLA alleles, especially DR and DQ, strongly co-occurred, TCR associations were difficult to assign to individual alleles. In an earlier analysis of 587 of the donors, most TCR beta V segments appeared in productive rearrangements about 87% or about 30% of the time, broadly matching IMGT annotations. Because counts were too low, seventeen rarely observed V segments, including chromosome 9 orphons, were excluded from the earlier analysis of 587 of the donors. In a later analysis, HLA-associated TCR beta chains showed more clonal expansion and lower generation probabilities than non-associated chains that were equally common.

Library method: the immunoSEQ multiplex PCR assay. The multiplex PCR relied on a mix of 60 forward primers for TCR Vbeta segments and 13 reverse primers for TCR Jbeta segments. Amplification of the CDR3 region of rearranged TCR beta genes was performed with a multiplex PCR assay on genomic DNA. On the Illumina HiSeq System, the amplified TCR beta libraries were sequenced as 87-base-pair reads. Under the source paper's analysis protocol: In a later analysis, some 80 million unique TCR beta chains were counted across the approximately 620 repertoires, and roughly 11 million of these chains were shared by at least two donors. Raw reads were error-corrected and collapsed into unique sequences with a nearest-neighbor algorithm that merged closely related sequences to remove PCR and sequencing errors. Alignment of CDR3 sequences to IMGT reference sequences was used to assign V, D and J gene segments. For a sequence to be retained, at least a six-nucleotide match to both a V gene segment and a J gene segment was required. A rearrangement was called productive if the CDR3 had no stop codons and remained in frame with V and J, and every other rearrangement was called non-productive. Following IMGT convention, CDR3 was defined as the stretch from the second conserved V-encoded cysteine to the conserved J-encoded phenylalanine. Sequences without an unambiguous match to a single V gene segment were excluded from the earlier analysis of about 600 of the donors. An earlier analysis of 587 of the donors called V segments functional above 56.7% productive rearrangements and segregating when the between-donor standard deviation exceeded 5%. To diagnose cytomegalovirus status from the catalog of TCR beta chain sequences, a statistical classification framework was built. In a later analysis, V and J genes were assigned by comparing TCR nucleotide sequences against IMGT/GENE-DB human TR gene sequences. A later analysis assigned CDR3 sequences and most-parsimonious VDJ recombination scenarios with the TCRdist pipeline. In a later analysis, each TCR beta chain was defined by its CDR3 amino acid sequence together with its V-gene family, and reads without a unique V-gene family were excluded. As a way to deal with suspected cross-contamination and a sequencing artifact, a later analysis dropped hundreds of nucleotide sequences that were highly shared and had low generation probability. In a later analysis, a clonal expansion index was calculated for each public chain from normalized within-repertoire ranks of inferred template counts. Generation probabilities in a later analysis came from a VDJ recombination model fitted to out-of-frame rearrangements, and those results were checked against IGoR. A later analysis scored TCR-TCR, TCR-HLA and TCR-CMV co-occurrence with hypergeometric tests, applying a repertoire-size bias correction to TCR pairs. In a later analysis, false discovery rates were estimated by permuting HLA or CMV assignments 20 times. In a later analysis, co-occurring TCRs were grouped using DBSCAN, and TCRdist sequence similarity was added for clustering within HLA-allele-positive subsets. Repertoires with fewer than 30,000 or more than 120,000 public chains, plus five repertoires with anomalous nucleotide sharing, were excluded from co-occurrence clustering. This immuneACCESS table, as held by TCRdb, lists in-frame sequences with V and J called but not all clones. Of the missing ones, under half trace to an unresolved V gene in checked studies; the others have no known cause. Clone size and the V and J calls come from that table; the DNA yielded D and trimming. The sample table gives 75,000 to 95,000 clones. The ten largest clonotypes hold about 4.6% of the sample.

The cohort consisted of fewer than 700 healthy bone marrow donors. Cohort members were all nominally healthy when sampled, although unrecorded immune exposures were likely present. The donor was CMV seronegative and was included in the group of approximately 350 seronegative cohort members. Every donor gave a peripheral blood sample, and the peripheral blood mononuclear cells from that sample were used for TCR beta sequencing. The Qiagen DNeasy Blood Extraction Kit was used to extract genomic DNA from the blood cell samples. Source material: PBMCs. The receptor's source is a man aged 25-45 years in good health and CMV-seronegative.

The CDR3 loop reads CASSLFLAQGNQPQHF. The DNA sequence is TGTGCCAGCAGCTTGTTTTTGGCACAGGGAAATCAGCCCCAGCATTTT. The receptor chain draws on TRBV5-5 and TRBJ1-5; TRBD1 is perhaps the D gene, given 6 matching bases. From the cysteine up to the phenylalanine, the CDR3 has a length of 16 residues. Kept here is only the CDR3 DNA, which spans 48 bases and is read in frame from base 1. The germline V gene (reference sequence) supplies CDR1 SGHKS and CDR2 YYEKEE. V lost 1 base and J lost 4 bases; the stretch between them is 15 bases long. The CDR3 plus the reference TRBV5-5 and TRBJ1-5 genes for the other parts give the full variable domain: DAGVTQSPTHLIKTRGQQVTLRCSPISGHKSVSWYQQVLGQGPQFIFQYYEKEERGRGNFPDRFSARQFPNYSSELNVNALLLGDSALYLCASSLFLAQGNQPQHFGDGTRLSIL.